The 14 T cell receptor beta chains below come from one sample, sequenced in a study of T cell responses to AZD1222 COVID-19 vaccine. TCRdb's table, derived via immunoSEQ multiplex PCR, lists solely in-frame clones and lacks some. The sample has fewer than 90,000 clones; about 88% are singletons. The sample here was peripheral blood, taken on day 0 of AZD1222 vaccination. Every receptor here comes from an adult in good health.

The J gene is TRBJ2-2, the V gene TRBV7-2; TRBD1 matches 10 bases. V dropped 5 bases and J dropped 4; count of bases not matched to a gene: 4. CDR3 length: 15 residues. Germline CDR1 and CDR2: SGHTA and FQGNSA. The chain's CDR3 is CASSPRTGGTGELFF. Written as DNA, the CDR3 is TGTGCCAGCAGCCCCAGGACAGGGGGCACCGGGGAGCTGTTTTTT.

The chain employs TRBV24-1 and TRBJ2-1, with 9 bases fitting TRBD1. Germline V gene sequence: CDR1 KGHDR, CDR2 SFDVKD. The CDR3 extends over 16 amino acids. Losses at the gene ends were 4 bases for V and 3 bases for J; bases not matched to a gene: 6. Here the CDR3 reads CATSDSGTGNYNEQFF. The DNA of the CDR3 is TGTGCCACCAGTGACTCCGGGACAGGGAACTACAATGAGCAGTTCTTC.

The J gene is TRBJ1-4, the V gene TRBV5-4; 12 bases are a match to TRBD1. Looked up from germline, CDR1 is SGHNT and CDR2 is YYREEE (reference sequence). This CDR3 has 18 amino acids. With V trimmed by 9 bases and J by 3 bases, 15 bases remained unmatched. CDR3 amino acids: CATSPNRDRGRSNEKLFF. The CDR3 DNA follows: TGTGCCACCTCCCCTAACCGGGACAGGGGGCGATCTAATGAAAAACTGTTTTTT.

The genes are TRBV5-1 and TRBJ1-1; D might be TRBD1 (5 bases). The germline CDR1 and CDR2 sequences are SGHRS and YFSETQ. V was trimmed by 3 bases and J by 6 bases, leaving 15 bases between them. CDR3 length: 14 amino acids. The CDR3 loop is CASSWGTEMAEAFF. CDR3 bases: TGCGCCAGCAGCTGGGGGACGGAAATGGCTGAAGCTTTCTTT. Complete variable domain (other parts from reference TRBV5-1 and TRBJ1-1): KAGVTQTPRYLIKTRGQQVTLSCSPISGHRSVSWYQQTPGQGLQFLFEYFSETQRNKGNFPGRFSGRQFSNSRSEMNVSTLELGDSALYLCASSWGTEMAEAFFGQGTRLTVV.

The rearrangement joins TRBV19 to TRBJ2-2; D not resolved. The CDR3 totals 12 residues. The V end was cut by 10 bases, the J end by 1 base, with 7 bases between. Germline CDR1 reads LNHDA; CDR2 reads SQIVND (reference sequence). The DNA for the CDR3 is TGTGCCATCGGGCGGAACACCGGGGAGCTGTTTTTT. Its translation is CAIGRNTGELFF.

This chain connects TRBV25-1 to TRBJ2-3; 9 nucleotides agree with TRBD2. Unmatched junction bases numbered 3, after V lost 3 bases and J lost 2 bases. Germline V gene data show CDR1 as MGHDK and CDR2 as SYGVNS. The CDR3 length is 15 residues. The chain's CDR3 is CASSETSGFTDTQYF. In DNA, the CDR3 is TGTGCCAGCAGTGAGACTAGCGGTTTCACAGATACGCAGTATTTT.

This clone has a handful of counts. This chain uses TRBV18 with TRBJ2-7, with D unclear. The CDR3 covers 14 residues. The V gene lost 11 bases and the J gene lost 5 bases, with 22 bases spanning the gap. The germline CDR1 and CDR2 sequences are KGHSH and LQKENI. CDR3 nucleotides: TGTGCCCTTTACCTCCGGCCCCAGCCCCACGAGCAGTACGTC. It encodes CALYLRPQPHEQYV.

The chain links TRBV2 to TRBJ2-7; 9 nucleotides align to TRBD2. The J segment lost 4 bases and the V segment lost 10 bases, leaving 11 bases of the junction unmatched. Germline V lookup: CDR1 SNHLY, CDR2 FYNNEI. The CDR3 totals 14 residues. This chain's CDR3 is CAISPLLAGYEQYV. CDR3 DNA: TGTGCCATCTCCCCTCTGCTAGCGGGGTACGAGCAGTACGTC.

The chain links TRBV4-2 to TRBJ1-4; maybe TRBD1 (5 bases). The CDR3 has 17 residues. V lost 4 bases and J 8 bases, leaving 23 bases between the germline ends. CDR1 and CDR2 from the germline V gene are LGHNA and YNFKEQ. The DNA for the CDR3 is TGTGCCAGCAGCCTTTTGGCAGGGCAACATCGTACCGAAAAACTGTTTTTT. Protein product: CASSLLAGQHRTEKLFF.

This rearrangement joins TRBV5-6 to TRBJ1-6, with unresolved D. The CDR3 spans 18 residues. Germline CDR1 is SGHDT and CDR2 is YYEEEE. Trimming removed 3 bases from V and 0 bases from J, with 16 bases in between. CDR3 sequence reads: CASSSQAGSSSYNSPLHF. The CDR3, as DNA: TGTGCCAGCAGCTCTCAGGCCGGATCCAGCTCCTATAATTCACCCCTCCACTTT.

This chain links TRBV6-5 with TRBJ2-7, with D maybe TRBD1 (6 bases). CDR1 and CDR2 (germline): MNHEY, SVGAGI. This CDR3 contains 13 residues. Deletions cut 2 bases from V and 2 bases from J, with 7 bases between. CDR3 DNA: TGTGCCAGCAGTTACGGGACAACCTACGAGCAGTACTTC. Amino acids: CASSYGTTYEQYF.

The rearrangement joins TRBV6-5 to TRBJ2-2, with TRBD2 as a possible D gene (6 bases). CDR1 and CDR2 (germline): MNHEY, SVGAGI. V was shortened by 9 bases and J by 5 bases, with 13 bases between the two germline ends. This CDR3 region has 13 residues. The CDR3 sequence is CASSGLATGELFF. The CDR3 coding sequence is TGTGCCAGTTCGGGACTGGCTACCGGGGAGCTGTTTTTT.

This clone has a handful of counts. This rearrangement joins TRBV2 to TRBJ2-7; 10 bases line up with TRBD1. Per germline, CDR1 SNHLY and CDR2 FYNNEI. Trimming removed 7 bases from V and 4 bases from J; junction bases left unmatched: 7. The CDR3 runs to 14 residues. The CDR3 here is CASNTRDRGYEQYF. In nucleotides, the CDR3 is TGTGCCAGCAACACCCGGGACAGGGGTTACGAGCAGTACTTC.

The chain couples TRBV7-3 to TRBJ2-2, with 8 bases lining up with TRBD2. Germline loops: CDR1 SGHTA, CDR2 FQGTGA. Trimming removed 7 bases from V and 7 bases from J; junction bases left unmatched: 17. CDR3 length equals 17 residues. The CDR3, as DNA: TGTGCCAGCAATTTACCCGGGGCGGGAGGTTACGGCGGGGAGCTGTTTTTT. Protein product: CASNLPGAGGYGGELFF.